This T cell receptor (beta chain) was captured in a study of OX40 agonist ivuxolimab in advanced cancers. General study points: Researchers did not determine the expanded peripheral T cells' antigen specificity. Among T cells, CD8+ cells averaged more expanded clones than CD4+ cells. Compared with others, partial responders at 0.1-3.0 mg/kg displayed clonal expansion among the lowest.

The CDR3 is made up of 14 amino acids. CDR1 and CDR2 from the germline V gene are ENHRY and SYGVKD. TCRdb keeps only in-frame clones here, not all; method: immunoSEQ multiplex PCR. The repertoire has more than 60,000 clones, 87% of them found once; the top ten carry 4% to 5%. Regarding this clone: Its matching antigen is unknown.

The chain is built from TRBV10-3 and TRBJ2-5, with a tentative D call TRBD2 (6 bases). The J call may be mistaken, given a closer DNA end match to TRBJ2-7. This specimen consisted of CD4+ or CD8+ T cells sorted from blood, obtained in a trial of the OX40 agonist ivuxolimab. This receptor was identified in an adult with an advanced solid tumor such as melanoma, head and neck, liver or kidney cancer. The CDR3 loop reads CAIRETRLTYEQYF. The CDR3 nucleotides read TGTGCCATCAGAGAGACTAGACTAACCTACGAGCAGTACTTC.